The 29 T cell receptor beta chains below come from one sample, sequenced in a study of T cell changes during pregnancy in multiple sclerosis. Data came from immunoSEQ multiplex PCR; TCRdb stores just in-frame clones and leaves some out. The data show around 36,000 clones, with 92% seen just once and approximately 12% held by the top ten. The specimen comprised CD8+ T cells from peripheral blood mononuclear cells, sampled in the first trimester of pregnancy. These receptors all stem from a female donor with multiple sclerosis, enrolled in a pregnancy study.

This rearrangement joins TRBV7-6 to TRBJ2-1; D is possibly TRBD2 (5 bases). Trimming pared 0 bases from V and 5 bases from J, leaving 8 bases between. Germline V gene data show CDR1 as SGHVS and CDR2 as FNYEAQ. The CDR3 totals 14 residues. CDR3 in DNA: TGTGCCAGCAGCTTAGCGGAGCGGAACAATGAGCAGTTCTTC. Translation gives CASSLAERNNEQFF.

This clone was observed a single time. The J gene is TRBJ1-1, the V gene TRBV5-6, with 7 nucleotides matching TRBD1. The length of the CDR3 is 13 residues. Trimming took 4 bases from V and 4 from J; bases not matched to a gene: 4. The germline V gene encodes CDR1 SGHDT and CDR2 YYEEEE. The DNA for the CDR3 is TGTGCCAGCAGCCAACAGGGGTTCACTGAAGCTTTCTTT. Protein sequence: CASSQQGFTEAFF.

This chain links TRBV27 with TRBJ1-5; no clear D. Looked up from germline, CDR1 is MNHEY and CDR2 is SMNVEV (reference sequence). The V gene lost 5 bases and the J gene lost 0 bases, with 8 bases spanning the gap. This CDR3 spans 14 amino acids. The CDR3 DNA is TGTGCCAGCAGTGTCGGTGGTAGCAATCAGCCCCAGCATTTT. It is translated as CASSVGGSNQPQHF.

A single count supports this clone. This CDR3 reads CASSLVGGANEQFF. CDR3 in DNA: TGTGCCAGCAGCTTAGTCGGGGGGGCGAATGAGCAGTTCTTC. This chain uses TRBV13 with TRBJ2-1, with 8 bases aligning to TRBD2. The J segment lost 7 bases and the V segment lost 1 base, leaving 3 bases of the junction unmatched. Per germline, CDR1 PRHDT and CDR2 FYEKMQ (reference sequence). CDR3 length: 14 residues. Full variable domain (outside the CDR3, taken from reference TRBV13 and TRBJ2-1): AAGVIQSPRHLIKEKRETATLKCYPIPRHDTVYWYQQGPGQDPQFLISFYEKMQSDKGSIPDRFSAQQFSDYHSELNMSSLELGDSALYFCASSLVGGANEQFFGPGTRLTVL.

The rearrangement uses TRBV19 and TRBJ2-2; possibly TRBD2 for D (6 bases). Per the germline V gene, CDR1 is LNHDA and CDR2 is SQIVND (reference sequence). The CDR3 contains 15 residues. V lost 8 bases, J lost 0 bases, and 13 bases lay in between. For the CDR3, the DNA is TGTGCCAGTTACTGGGGAGGCCCGAACACCGGGGAGCTGTTTTTT. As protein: CASYWGGPNTGELFF.

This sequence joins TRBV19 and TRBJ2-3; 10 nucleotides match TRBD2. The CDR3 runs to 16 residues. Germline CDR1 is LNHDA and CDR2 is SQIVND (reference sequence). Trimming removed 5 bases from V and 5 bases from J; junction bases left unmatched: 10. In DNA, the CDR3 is TGTGCCAGTAGTCGCCAACTAGCGGGGAAGGAAGATACGCAGTATTTT. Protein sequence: CASSRQLAGKEDTQYF.

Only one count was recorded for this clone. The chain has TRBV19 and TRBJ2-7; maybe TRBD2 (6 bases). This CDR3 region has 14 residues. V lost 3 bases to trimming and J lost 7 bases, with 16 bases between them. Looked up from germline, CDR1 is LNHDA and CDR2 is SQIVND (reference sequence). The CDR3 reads CASSMLAPMGEQYF. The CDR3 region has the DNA TGTGCCAGTAGTATGCTAGCGCCCATGGGGGAGCAGTACTTC.

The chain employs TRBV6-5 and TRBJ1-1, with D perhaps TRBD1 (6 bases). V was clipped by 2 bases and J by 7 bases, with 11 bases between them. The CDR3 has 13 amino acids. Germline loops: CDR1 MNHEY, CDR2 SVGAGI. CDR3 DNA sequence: TGTGCCAGCAGTTACGGGGGGGCCGATGAAGCTTTCTTT. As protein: CASSYGGADEAFF.

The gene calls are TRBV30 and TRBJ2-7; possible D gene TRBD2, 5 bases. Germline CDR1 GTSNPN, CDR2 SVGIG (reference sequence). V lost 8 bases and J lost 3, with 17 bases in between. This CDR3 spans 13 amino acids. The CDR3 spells CARSRAGGYEQYF. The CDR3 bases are TGTGCCAGATCTAGAGCTGGAGGCTACGAGCAGTACTTC.

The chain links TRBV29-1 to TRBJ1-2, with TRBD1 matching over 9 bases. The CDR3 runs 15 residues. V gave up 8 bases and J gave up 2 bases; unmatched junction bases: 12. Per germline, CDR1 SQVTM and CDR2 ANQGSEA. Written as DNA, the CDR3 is TGCAGCACCGAAGGGGGACAGGGATTGAACTATGGCTACACCTTC. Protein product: CSTEGGQGLNYGYTF.

As DNA, the CDR3 is TGTGCCAGCAGCGTAGTGAGTAATGAGCAGTTCTTC. Its protein product is CASSVVSNEQFF. The chain couples TRBV9 to TRBJ2-1, with no clear D. Germline V gene lookup returns CDR1 SGDLS and CDR2 YYNGEE. The V end was cut by 0 bases, the J end by 7 bases, with 5 bases between. The CDR3 sequence is 12 residues long.

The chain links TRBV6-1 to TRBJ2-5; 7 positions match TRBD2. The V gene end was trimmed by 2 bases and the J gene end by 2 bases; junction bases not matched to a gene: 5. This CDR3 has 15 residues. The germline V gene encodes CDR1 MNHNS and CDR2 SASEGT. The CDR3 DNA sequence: TGTGCCAGCAGTGAACAGGCGGGAGAGCAAGAGACCCAGTACTTC. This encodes CASSEQAGEQETQYF.

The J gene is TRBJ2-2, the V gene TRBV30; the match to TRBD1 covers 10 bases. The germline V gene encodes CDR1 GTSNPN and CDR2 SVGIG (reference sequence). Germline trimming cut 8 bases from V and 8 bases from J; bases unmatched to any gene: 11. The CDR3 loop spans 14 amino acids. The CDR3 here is CAGNPGTGEGELFF. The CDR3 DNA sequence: TGTGCCGGGAACCCCGGGACAGGGGAGGGGGAGCTGTTTTTT.

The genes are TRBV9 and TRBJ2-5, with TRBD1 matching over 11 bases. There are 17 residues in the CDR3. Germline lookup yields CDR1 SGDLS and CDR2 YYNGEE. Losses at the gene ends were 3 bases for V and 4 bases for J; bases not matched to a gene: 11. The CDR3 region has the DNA TGTGCCAGCAGCGCAGAGGTCGGGACAGGGGGGAGAGAGACCCAGTACTTC. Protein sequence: CASSAEVGTGGRETQYF.

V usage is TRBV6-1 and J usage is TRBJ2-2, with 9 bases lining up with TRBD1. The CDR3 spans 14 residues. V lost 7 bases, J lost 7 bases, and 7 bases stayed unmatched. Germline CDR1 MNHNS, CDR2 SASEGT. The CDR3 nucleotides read TGTGCCAGCAAAAGGACAGGGGACGTCGGGGAGCTGTTTTTT. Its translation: CASKRTGDVGELFF.

CDR3 sequence reads: CASSLTSYNEQFF. In DNA, the CDR3 is TGTGCCAGCAGCCTTACAAGCTACAATGAGCAGTTCTTC. The gene calls are TRBV9 and TRBJ2-1; D gene unclear. V gave up 4 bases and J gave up 3 bases, with 8 bases separating them. Germline V CDR1 and CDR2: SGDLS, YYNGEE. The CDR3 sequence is 13 residues long.

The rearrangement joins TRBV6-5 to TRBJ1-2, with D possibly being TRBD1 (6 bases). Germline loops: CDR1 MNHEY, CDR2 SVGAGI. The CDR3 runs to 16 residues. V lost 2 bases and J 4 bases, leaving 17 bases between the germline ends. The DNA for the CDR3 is TGTGCCAGCAGTTACGACCTAGGGGGGGCAGGCTATGGCTACACCTTC. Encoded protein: CASSYDLGGAGYGYTF.

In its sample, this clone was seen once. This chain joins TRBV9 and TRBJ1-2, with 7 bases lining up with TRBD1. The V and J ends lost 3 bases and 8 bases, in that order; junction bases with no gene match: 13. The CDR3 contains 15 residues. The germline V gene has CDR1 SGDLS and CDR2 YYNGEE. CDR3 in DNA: TGTGCCAGCAGCGCATACCTAGGGGGCGCGGAGGGCTACACCTTC. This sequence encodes CASSAYLGGAEGYTF.

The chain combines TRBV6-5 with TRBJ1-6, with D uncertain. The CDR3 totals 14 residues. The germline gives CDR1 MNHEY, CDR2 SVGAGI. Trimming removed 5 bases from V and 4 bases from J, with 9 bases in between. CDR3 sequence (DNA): TGTGCCAGCAGTCCCTCACGGTATAATTCACCCCTCCACTTT. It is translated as CASSPSRYNSPLHF.

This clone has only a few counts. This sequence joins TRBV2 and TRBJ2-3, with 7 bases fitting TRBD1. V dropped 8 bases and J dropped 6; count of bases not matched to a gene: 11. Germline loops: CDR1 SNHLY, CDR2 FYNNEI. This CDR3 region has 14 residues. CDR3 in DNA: TGTGCCAGCGGCGGCCAGGGGGTCATGGATACGCAGTATTTT. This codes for CASGGQGVMDTQYF.

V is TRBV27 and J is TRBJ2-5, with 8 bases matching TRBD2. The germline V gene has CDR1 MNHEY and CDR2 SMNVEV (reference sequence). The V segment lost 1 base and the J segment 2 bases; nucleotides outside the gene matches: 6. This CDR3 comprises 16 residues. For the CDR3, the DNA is TGTGCCAGCAGTTTATATGGCGGGGGGATTCAAGAGACCCAGTACTTC. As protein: CASSLYGGGIQETQYF.

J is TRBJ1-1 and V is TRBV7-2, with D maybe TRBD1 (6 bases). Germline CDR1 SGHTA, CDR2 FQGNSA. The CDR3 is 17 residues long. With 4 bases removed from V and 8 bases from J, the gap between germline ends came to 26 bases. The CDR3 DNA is TGTGCCAGCAGCTCCAGGGGCCCGGGCCGACTCTCCCGCGAAGCTTTCTTT. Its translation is CASSSRGPGRLSREAFF. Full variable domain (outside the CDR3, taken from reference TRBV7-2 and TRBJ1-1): GAGVSQSPSNKVTEKGKDVELRCDPISGHTALYWYRQSLGQGLEFLIYFQGNSAPDKSGLPSDRFSAERTGGSVSTLTIQRTQQEDSAVYLCASSSRGPGRLSREAFFGQGTRLTVV.

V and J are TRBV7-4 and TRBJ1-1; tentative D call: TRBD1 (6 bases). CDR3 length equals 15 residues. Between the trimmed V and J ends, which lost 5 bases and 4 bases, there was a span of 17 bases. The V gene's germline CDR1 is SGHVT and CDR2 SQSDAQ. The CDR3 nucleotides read TGTGCCAGCAGCGCATGGGACCTAGGGGGCACTGAAGCTTTCTTT. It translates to CASSAWDLGGTEAFF.

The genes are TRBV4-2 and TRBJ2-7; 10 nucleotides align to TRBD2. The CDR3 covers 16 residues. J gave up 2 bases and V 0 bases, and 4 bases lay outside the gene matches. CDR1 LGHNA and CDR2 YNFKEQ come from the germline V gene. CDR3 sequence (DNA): TGTGCCAGCAGCCAAGATCCAGCGGGGGGGCCCTACGAGCAGTACTTC. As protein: CASSQDPAGGPYEQYF.

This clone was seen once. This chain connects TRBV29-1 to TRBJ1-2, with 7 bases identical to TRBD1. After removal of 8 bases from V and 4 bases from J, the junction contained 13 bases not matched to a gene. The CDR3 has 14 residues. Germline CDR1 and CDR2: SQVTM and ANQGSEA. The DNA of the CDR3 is TGCAGCATCCGACAGGGTTCGGAACTCTATGGCTACACCTTC. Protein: CSIRQGSELYGYTF.

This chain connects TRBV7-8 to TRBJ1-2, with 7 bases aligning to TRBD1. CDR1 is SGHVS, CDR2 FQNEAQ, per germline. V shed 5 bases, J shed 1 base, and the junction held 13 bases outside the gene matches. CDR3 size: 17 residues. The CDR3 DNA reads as TGTGCCAGCAGCCTCCACTTGGACAGGACTAATAACTATGGCTACACCTTC. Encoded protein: CASSLHLDRTNNYGYTF.

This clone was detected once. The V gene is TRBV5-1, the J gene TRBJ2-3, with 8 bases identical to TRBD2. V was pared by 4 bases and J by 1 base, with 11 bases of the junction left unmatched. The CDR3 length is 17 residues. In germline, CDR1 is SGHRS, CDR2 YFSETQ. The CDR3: CASSLIGGAGGTDTQYF. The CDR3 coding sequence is TGCGCCAGCAGCCTTATCGGGGGGGCCGGGGGCACAGATACGCAGTATTTT.

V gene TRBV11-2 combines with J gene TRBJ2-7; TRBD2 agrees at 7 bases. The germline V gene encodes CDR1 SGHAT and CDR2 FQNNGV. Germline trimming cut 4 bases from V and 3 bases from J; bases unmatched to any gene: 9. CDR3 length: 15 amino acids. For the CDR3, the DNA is TGTGCCAGCAGCTGGGATCGGGGGGAGGTCTACGAGCAGTACTTC. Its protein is CASSWDRGEVYEQYF.

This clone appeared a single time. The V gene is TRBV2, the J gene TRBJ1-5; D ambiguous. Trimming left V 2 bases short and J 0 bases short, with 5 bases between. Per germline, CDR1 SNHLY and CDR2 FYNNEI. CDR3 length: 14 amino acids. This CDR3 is CASSESYSNQPQHF. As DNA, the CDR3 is TGTGCCAGCAGTGAATCGTATAGCAATCAGCCCCAGCATTTT.